Listed here are 28 T cell receptor beta chains from one sample, sequenced in a study of CD8+ T cells in alopecia areata. cDNA prepared by RNA extraction and subsequent reverse transcription served as the template for sequencing. The repertoire was sequenced with immunoSEQ multiplex PCR; TCRdb's copy has only in-frame clones and lacks some. Of about 190,000 clones listed, more than 55% are singletons. The treatment here: oral pan-JAK inhibitor, 5-10 mg twice daily. Source: CD4+ T cells sorted from blood, taken at week 49, from a patient treated with tofacitinib. All receptors come from a human donor with alopecia areata.

This clone has more than one count but fewer than ten. The J gene is TRBJ2-3, the V gene TRBV4-3; 8 nucleotides match TRBD1. Germline CDR1 and CDR2: LGHNA and YSLEER. CDR3 length: 15 amino acids. V dropped 0 bases and J dropped 2; count of bases not matched to a gene: 1. This CDR3 reads CASSQEDRATDTQYF. CDR3 coding DNA: TGCGCCAGCAGCCAAGAGGACAGGGCCACAGATACGCAGTATTTT.

In its sample, this clone was seen a few times. The V gene is TRBV19, the J gene TRBJ2-2, with 7 bases identical to TRBD1. CDR3 length: 16 amino acids. CDR1 and CDR2 (germline): LNHDA, SQIVND (reference sequence). The V and J ends lost 4 bases and 6 bases, in that order; junction bases with no gene match: 11. CDR3 protein: CASSRFGTASSGELFF. In DNA form, the CDR3 reads TGTGCCAGTAGTAGGTTTGGGACAGCCTCATCCGGGGAGCTGTTTTTT.

The rearrangement links TRBV5-1 to TRBJ2-2; no definite D call. The CDR3 runs 13 residues. Per germline, CDR1 SGHRS and CDR2 YFSETQ. V was shortened by 3 bases and J by 0 bases, with 3 bases between the two germline ends. The CDR3 loop is CASSSSNTGELFF. The DNA of the CDR3 is TGCGCCAGCAGCTCATCGAACACCGGGGAGCTGTTTTTT. Looking up the rest from reference TRBV5-1 and TRBJ2-2 gives the full variable domain: KAGVTQTPRYLIKTRGQQVTLSCSPISGHRSVSWYQQTPGQGLQFLFEYFSETQRNKGNFPGRFSGRQFSNSRSEMNVSTLELGDSALYLCASSSSNTGELFFGEGSRLTVL.

The rearrangement uses TRBV15 and TRBJ2-3, with no clear D. This CDR3 contains 13 residues. With 5 bases removed from V and 2 bases from J, the gap between germline ends came to 8 bases. Germline V lookup: CDR1 LNHNV, CDR2 YYDKDF (reference sequence). The CDR3 is CATSLINTDTQYF. CDR3 DNA: TGTGCCACCAGCTTGATAAACACAGATACGCAGTATTTT.

This sequence joins TRBV6-1 and TRBJ2-2, with D possibly matching TRBD1 (6 bases). Germline CDR1 is MNHNS and CDR2 is SASEGT. This CDR3 spans 13 amino acids. V gave up 6 bases and J gave up 5 bases, with 10 bases separating them. CDR3 region: CASRDSFTGELFF. The DNA for the CDR3 is TGTGCCAGCAGGGACAGTTTTACCGGGGAGCTGTTTTTT.

This clone occurred many times. The chain is built from TRBV29-1 and TRBJ1-5; 10 bases are a match to TRBD1. There are 14 residues in the CDR3. With 4 bases clipped from V and 7 bases from J, the junction kept 7 bases outside the gene matches. The V gene's germline CDR1 is SQVTM and CDR2 ANQGSEA. This CDR3 reads CSVGQGAGSQPQHF. Here the CDR3 DNA reads TGCAGCGTTGGACAGGGGGCTGGTTCGCAGCCCCAGCATTTT.

The chain couples TRBV5-4 to TRBJ2-2; unclear D gene. Germline V gene data show CDR1 as SGHNT and CDR2 as YYREEE (reference sequence). This CDR3 has 13 residues. With 3 bases removed from V and 4 bases from J, the gap between germline ends came to 7 bases. The CDR3 spells CASSWLTTGELFF. The CDR3 DNA follows: TGTGCCAGCAGCTGGCTTACCACCGGGGAGCTGTTTTTT.

A single count supports this clone. The chain couples TRBV29-1 to TRBJ2-2, with 8 positions matching TRBD1. V lost 6 bases to trimming and J lost 1 base; unmatched junction nucleotides: 4. CDR1 and CDR2 from the germline V gene are SQVTM and ANQGSEA. The CDR3 consists of 14 residues. The CDR3 region has the DNA TGCAGCGTGCAGGGGGCGCGGAACACCGGGGAGCTGTTTTTT. It is translated as CSVQGARNTGELFF.

The V call is TRBV6-5, the J call TRBJ1-1; TRBD1 is a possible D gene (6 bases). Germline values: CDR1 MNHEY, CDR2 SVGAGI. V lost 10 bases, J lost 4 bases, and 16 bases lay in between. The CDR3 is 13 residues long. CDR3 DNA: TGTGCCACCATAACAGGGAGCGGCACTGAAGCTTTCTTT. It is translated as CATITGSGTEAFF.

The chain links TRBV5-1 to TRBJ2-5, with 10 bases identical to TRBD1. Germline loops: CDR1 SGHRS, CDR2 YFSETQ. This CDR3 comprises 15 residues. The V gene end was trimmed by 4 bases and the J gene end by 5 bases; junction bases not matched to a gene: 8. Here the CDR3 reads CASSILPGQGETQYF. The DNA for the CDR3 is TGCGCCAGCAGCATACTCCCGGGACAGGGGGAGACCCAGTACTTC.

The rearrangement uses TRBV5-6 and TRBJ1-4; 7 nucleotides match TRBD1. V trimming: 4 bases; J trimming: 8 bases; junction bases outside the gene matches: 8. CDR1 SGHDT and CDR2 YYEEEE come from the germline V gene. This CDR3 is built from 14 residues. The CDR3, as DNA: TGTGCCAGCAGCCCACGACAGGGTAACGAAAAACTGTTTTTT. Translated: CASSPRQGNEKLFF.

The rearrangement joins TRBV15 to TRBJ1-5, with TRBD1 identical over 7 bases. V lost 1 base and J lost 7; bases outside the gene matches: 7. This CDR3 has 15 residues. The germline gives CDR1 LNHNV, CDR2 YYDKDF (reference sequence). The CDR3 protein is CATSRGDREGQPQHF. CDR3 in DNA: TGTGCCACCAGCAGAGGCGACAGGGAAGGACAGCCCCAGCATTTT.

The V call is TRBV6-6, the J call TRBJ2-7; D is undetermined. CDR3 length: 13 residues. Germline CDR1 MNHNY, CDR2 SVGAGI (reference sequence). Between the trimmed V and J ends, which lost 1 base and 3 bases, there was a span of 7 bases. The CDR3 sequence is CASSYYGDYEQYF. The CDR3 nucleotides read TGTGCCAGCAGTTACTATGGGGACTACGAGCAGTACTTC.

The genes are TRBV7-9 and TRBJ2-7; D is ambiguous. CDR1 is SEHNR and CDR2 is FQNEAQ in the germline V gene (reference sequence). Trimming left V 6 bases short and J 0 bases short, with 15 bases between. There are 15 residues in the CDR3. This CDR3 is CASRGENTGSYEQYF. The CDR3 DNA sequence: TGTGCCAGCAGGGGTGAAAACACCGGCTCCTACGAGCAGTACTTC.

The chain uses TRBV29-1 and TRBJ1-4; D ambiguous. V gave up 6 bases and J gave up 8 bases, with 16 bases separating them. Per germline, CDR1 SQVTM and CDR2 ANQGSEA. The CDR3 runs 13 residues. CDR3 in DNA: TGCAGCGTCCTTCCTTTGGAGGGCGAAAAACTGTTTTTT. Amino acids: CSVLPLEGEKLFF. Combining the CDR3 with reference TRBV29-1 and TRBJ1-4 gives the whole variable domain SAVISQKPSRDICQRGTSLTIQCQVDSQVTMMFWYRQQPGQSLTLIATANQGSEATYESGFVIDKFPISRPNLTFSTLTVSNMSPEDSSIYLCSVLPLEGEKLFFGSGTQLSVL.

This clone has only a few counts. This chain uses TRBV10-3 with TRBJ2-2, with D possibly being TRBD2 (5 bases). CDR1 is ENHRY and CDR2 is SYGVKD in the germline V gene. This CDR3 spans 13 amino acids. The germline V and J ends were trimmed by 2 bases and 6 bases, with 7 bases remaining between them. The CDR3 DNA is TGTGCCATCAGTGAGGGGAGTTCCGGGGAGCTGTTTTTT. This encodes CAISEGSSGELFF.

This clone was picked up one time. DNA of the CDR3: TGTGCCAGCAACCTTGACCATAACTATGGCTACACCTTC. Protein sequence: CASNLDHNYGYTF. The chain links TRBV6-1 to TRBJ1-2; no definite D call. The CDR3 is made up of 13 amino acids. Germline CDR1 reads MNHNS; CDR2 reads SASEGT. V was trimmed by 7 bases and J by 1 base, leaving 10 bases between them.

The genes are TRBV2 and TRBJ1-5, with D tentatively TRBD1 (5 bases). Germline V gives CDR1 SNHLY, CDR2 FYNNEI. Trimming stripped 11 bases from V and 1 base from J, with 15 bases between. The CDR3 spans 14 residues. Here the CDR3 DNA reads TGTGCCGCCCGGGGCCCCGGGAGCAATCAGCCCCAGCATTTT. This codes for CAARGPGSNQPQHF.

V gene TRBV30 combines with J gene TRBJ1-2; 8 bases align to TRBD1. This CDR3 comprises 15 residues. Germline V CDR1 and CDR2: GTSNPN, SVGIG (reference sequence). With V trimmed by 0 bases and J by 6 bases, 9 bases remained unmatched. CDR3 amino acids: CAWSVPGQGINGYTF. CDR3 DNA: TGTGCCTGGAGTGTTCCCGGACAGGGAATCAATGGCTACACCTTC.

This clone was found a few times. The V call is TRBV29-1, the J call TRBJ2-7; either TRBD1 or TRBD2 may fit D (5 bases each). This CDR3 has 12 amino acids. Germline-derived CDR1 and CDR2 are SQVTM and ANQGSEA. Trimming took off 4 bases at V and 6 bases at J, with 13 bases between the two ends. As DNA, the CDR3 is TGCAGCGTTGTTAGGGGACCATCCGAGCAGTACTTC. This translates into CSVVRGPSEQYF.

This clone has more than one count but fewer than ten. The CDR3 DNA reads TGTGCCACCTCGGAAGGAAGTACTAATGAAAAACTGTTTTTT. Amino acids: CATSEGSTNEKLFF. V gene TRBV15 combines with J gene TRBJ1-4, with no clear D. The CDR3 has 14 amino acids. Trimming left V 8 bases short and J 2 bases short, with 12 bases between. CDR1 is LNHNV and CDR2 is YYDKDF in the germline V gene (reference sequence). Using reference TRBV15 and TRBJ1-4 for the parts outside the CDR3, the full variable domain is DAMVIQNPRYQVTQFGKPVTLSCSQTLNHNVMYWYQQKSSQAPKLLFHYYDKDFNNEADTPDNFQSRRPNTSFCFLDIRSPGLGDTAMYLCATSEGSTNEKLFFGSGTQLSVL.

The CDR3 reads CASSLVANTEAFF. As DNA, the CDR3 is TGTGCCAGCAGCTTAGTTGCAAACACTGAAGCTTTCTTT. This rearrangement joins TRBV7-2 to TRBJ1-1, with D unclear. CDR1 and CDR2 (germline): SGHTA, FQGNSA. The V gene lost 1 base and the J gene lost 2 bases, with 5 bases spanning the gap. This CDR3 spans 13 amino acids.

J is TRBJ1-1 and V is TRBV25-1; a possible D gene is TRBD1 (5 bases). V was shortened by 1 base and J by 5 bases, with 11 bases between the two germline ends. CDR3 size: 14 residues. CDR1 is MGHDK and CDR2 is SYGVNS in the germline V gene. The CDR3 nucleotides are TGTGCCAGCAGTGAATCCGGCTGGGGGACTGAAGCTTTCTTT. Translating gives CASSESGWGTEAFF.

The rearrangement joins TRBV30 to TRBJ2-3, with D maybe TRBD2 (5 bases). The ends were cut back, 2 bases at V and 4 bases at J, with 7 bases in the middle. The CDR3 totals 12 residues. Germline loops: CDR1 GTSNPN, CDR2 SVGIG (reference sequence). CDR3 loop: CAWSTGSDTQYF. DNA for the CDR3: TGTGCCTGGAGTACGGGGTCAGATACGCAGTATTTT.

V is TRBV11-3 and J is TRBJ1-5; D is unresolved. The germline V and J ends were trimmed by 0 bases and 6 bases, with 6 bases remaining between them. Germline loops: CDR1 SGHNT, CDR2 YENEEA. This CDR3 contains 13 residues. Here the CDR3 reads CASSLDLSQPQHF. The DNA of the CDR3 is TGTGCCAGCAGCTTAGATCTCTCTCAGCCCCAGCATTTT.

This clone was seen a few times. The rearrangement links TRBV29-1 to TRBJ1-1, with 7 nucleotides matching TRBD1. With V trimmed by 7 bases and J by 1 base, 3 bases remained unmatched. Germline values: CDR1 SQVTM, CDR2 ANQGSEA. This CDR3 has 12 amino acids. The CDR3 DNA reads as TGCAGCGCGGGACAGACGAACACTGAAGCTTTCTTT. Translated: CSAGQTNTEAFF. Looking up the rest from reference TRBV29-1 and TRBJ1-1 gives the full variable domain: SAVISQKPSRDICQRGTSLTIQCQVDSQVTMMFWYRQQPGQSLTLIATANQGSEATYESGFVIDKFPISRPNLTFSTLTVSNMSPEDSSIYLCSAGQTNTEAFFGQGTRLTVV.

The genes are TRBV29-1 and TRBJ2-3; no clear D. CDR1 SQVTM and CDR2 ANQGSEA come from the germline V gene. The CDR3 runs 11 residues. With 4 bases removed from V and 6 bases from J, the gap between germline ends came to 8 bases. Here the CDR3 DNA reads TGCAGCGTTGGAGTAGTCGATACGCAGTATTTT. Translating gives CSVGVVDTQYF.

This chain connects TRBV15 to TRBJ1-2; TRBD1 aligns across 7 bases. This CDR3 region has 14 residues. The V and J ends lost 5 bases and 1 base, in that order; junction bases with no gene match: 4. Germline CDR1 LNHNV, CDR2 YYDKDF (reference sequence). The CDR3 DNA reads as TGTGCCACCAGCCGGGACAGTTTTAACTATGGCTACACCTTC. It translates to CATSRDSFNYGYTF.